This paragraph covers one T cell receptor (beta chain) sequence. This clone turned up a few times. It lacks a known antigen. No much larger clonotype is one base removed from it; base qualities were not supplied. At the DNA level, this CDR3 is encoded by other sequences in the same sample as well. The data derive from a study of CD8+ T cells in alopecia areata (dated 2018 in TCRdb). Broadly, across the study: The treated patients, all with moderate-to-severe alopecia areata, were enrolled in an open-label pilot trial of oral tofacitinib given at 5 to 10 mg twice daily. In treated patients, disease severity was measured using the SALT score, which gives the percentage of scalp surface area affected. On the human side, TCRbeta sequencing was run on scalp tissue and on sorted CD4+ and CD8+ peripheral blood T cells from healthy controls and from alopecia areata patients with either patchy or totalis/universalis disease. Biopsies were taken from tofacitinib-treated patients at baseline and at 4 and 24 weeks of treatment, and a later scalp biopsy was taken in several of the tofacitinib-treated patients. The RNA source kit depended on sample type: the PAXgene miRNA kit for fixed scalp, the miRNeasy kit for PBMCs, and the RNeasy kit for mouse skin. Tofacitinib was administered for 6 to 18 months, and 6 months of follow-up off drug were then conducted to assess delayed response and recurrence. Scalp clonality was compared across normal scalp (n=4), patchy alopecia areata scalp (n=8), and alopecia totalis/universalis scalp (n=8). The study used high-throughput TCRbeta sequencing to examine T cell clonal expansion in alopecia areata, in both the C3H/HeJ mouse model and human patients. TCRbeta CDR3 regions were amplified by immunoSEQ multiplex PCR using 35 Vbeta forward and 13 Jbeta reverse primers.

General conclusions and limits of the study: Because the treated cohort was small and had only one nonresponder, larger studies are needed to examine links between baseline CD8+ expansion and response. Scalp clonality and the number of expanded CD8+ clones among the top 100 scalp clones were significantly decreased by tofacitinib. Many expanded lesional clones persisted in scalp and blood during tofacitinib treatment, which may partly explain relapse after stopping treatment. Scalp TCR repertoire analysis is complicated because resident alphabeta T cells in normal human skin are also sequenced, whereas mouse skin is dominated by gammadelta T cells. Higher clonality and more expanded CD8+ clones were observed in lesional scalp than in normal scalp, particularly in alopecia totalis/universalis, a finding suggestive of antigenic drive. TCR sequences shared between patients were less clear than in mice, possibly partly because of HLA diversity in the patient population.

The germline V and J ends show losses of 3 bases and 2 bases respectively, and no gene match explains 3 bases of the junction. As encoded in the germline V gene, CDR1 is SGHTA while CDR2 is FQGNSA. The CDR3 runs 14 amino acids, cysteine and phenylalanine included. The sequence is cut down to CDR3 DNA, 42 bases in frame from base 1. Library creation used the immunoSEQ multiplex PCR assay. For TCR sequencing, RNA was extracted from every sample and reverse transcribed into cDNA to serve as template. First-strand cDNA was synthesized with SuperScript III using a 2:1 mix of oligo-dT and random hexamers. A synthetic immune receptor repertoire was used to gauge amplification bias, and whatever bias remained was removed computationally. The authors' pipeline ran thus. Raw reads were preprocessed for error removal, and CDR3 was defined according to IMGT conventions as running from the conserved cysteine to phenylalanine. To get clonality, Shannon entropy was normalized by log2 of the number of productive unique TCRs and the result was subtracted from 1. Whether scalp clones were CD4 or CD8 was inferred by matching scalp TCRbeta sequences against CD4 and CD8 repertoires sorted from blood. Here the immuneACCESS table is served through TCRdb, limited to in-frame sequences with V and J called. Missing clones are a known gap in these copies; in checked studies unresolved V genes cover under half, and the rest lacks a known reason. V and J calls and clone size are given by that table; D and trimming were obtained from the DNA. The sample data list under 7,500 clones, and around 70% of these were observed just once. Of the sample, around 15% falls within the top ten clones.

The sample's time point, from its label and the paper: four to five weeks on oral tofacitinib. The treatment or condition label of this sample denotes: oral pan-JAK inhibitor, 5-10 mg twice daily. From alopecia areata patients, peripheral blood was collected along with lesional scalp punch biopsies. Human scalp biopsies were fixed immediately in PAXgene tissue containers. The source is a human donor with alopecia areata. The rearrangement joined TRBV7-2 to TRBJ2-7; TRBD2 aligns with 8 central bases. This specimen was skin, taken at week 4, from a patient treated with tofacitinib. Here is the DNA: TGTGCCAGCAGCTTCGGGGGGGGAGCCTACGAGCAGTACTTC. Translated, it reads CASSFGGGAYEQYF.